What follows are 10 T cell receptor beta chains derived from one specimen sequenced in a study of a mutant IDH1 vaccine in newly diagnosed glioma. TCRdb's copy holds only in-frame clones and misses some; the assay was immunoSEQ multiplex PCR. The table includes tens of thousands of clones, 75% to 90% detected once. What these receptors recognize is not known. The sample's time point: week 23, last vaccination. Every vaccination contained 300 ug of the mutant IDH1 20-mer peptide and was paired with topical imiquimod. Sequenced here: PBMCs, sampled from a glioma patient whose treatment included an IDH1 peptide vaccine. Receptors originate from a man younger than 35 with glioma.

The rearrangement links TRBV14 to TRBJ2-7, with 10 bases matching TRBD1. Per the germline V gene, CDR1 is SGHDN and CDR2 is FVKESK. V lost 4 bases and J lost 1; bases outside the gene matches: 1. This CDR3 is 14 amino acids long. The CDR3 nucleotides read TGTGCCAGCAGCCGGACAGGGGGGTCCTACGAGCAGTACTTC. Amino acids: CASSRTGGSYEQYF.

The chain combines TRBV5-5 with TRBJ2-1, with D uncertain. V gave up 5 bases and J gave up 10 bases, with 16 bases separating them. The germline gives CDR1 SGHKS, CDR2 YYEKEE (reference sequence). The CDR3 is 13 residues long. CDR3 region: CASSLPMGIEQFF. CDR3 nucleotides: TGTGCCAGCAGTCTACCGATGGGTATCGAGCAGTTCTTC.

The chain combines TRBV9 with TRBJ1-4, with D unclear. This CDR3 comprises 17 residues. The V end lost 0 bases, the J end lost 0 bases, and 12 bases lay between the germline ends. CDR1 and CDR2 (germline): SGDLS, YYNGEE. DNA of the CDR3: TGTGCCAGCAGCGTAGGAGAAGGGAAAGCAACTAATGAAAAACTGTTTTTT. It specifies CASSVGEGKATNEKLFF.

This clone occurred a few times. This chain links TRBV5-5 with TRBJ1-5; the D is unclear. Germline V gene lookup returns CDR1 SGHKS and CDR2 YYEKEE (reference sequence). The CDR3 extends over 12 amino acids. Trimming removed 0 bases at V and 2 bases at J, with 0 bases between. The CDR3 loop is CASSLGNQPQHF. CDR3 coding DNA: TGTGCCAGCAGCTTGGGCAATCAGCCCCAGCATTTT.

The chain uses TRBV7-9 and TRBJ2-6; TRBD1 matches at 7 bases. V was pared by 0 bases and J by 2 bases, with 10 bases of the junction left unmatched. Germline CDR1 and CDR2: SEHNR and FQNEAQ (reference sequence). The CDR3 contains 19 residues. CDR3 nucleotide sequence: TGTGCCAGCAGCTTAGCGTTCAGGACAGGAATGGCTGGGGCCAACGTCCTGACTTTC. Translating it yields CASSLAFRTGMAGANVLTF.

The CDR3 here is CASSQNLAGGFANEQFF. The CDR3 DNA sequence: TGCGCCAGCAGCCAAAACCTTGCGGGGGGCTTTGCCAATGAGCAGTTCTTC. This rearrangement joins TRBV4-3 to TRBJ2-1, with 8 bases matching TRBD2. V was pared by 2 bases and J by 6 bases, with 12 bases of the junction left unmatched. The CDR3 extends over 17 amino acids. Looked up from germline, CDR1 is LGHNA and CDR2 is YSLEER.

J is TRBJ2-7 and V is TRBV25-1; tentatively, D is TRBD1 or TRBD2 (5 bases each). The CDR3 spans 15 residues. The germline gives CDR1 MGHDK, CDR2 SYGVNS. The V end lost 5 bases, the J end lost 2 bases, and 16 bases lay between the germline ends. CDR3 bases: TGTGCCAGCAGTCAGACCCGGGACGGGGCCTACGAGCAGTACTTC. Encoded protein: CASSQTRDGAYEQYF.

This chain joins TRBV4-3 and TRBJ1-2, with D possibly TRBD1 on 6 matching bases. Germline loops: CDR1 LGHNA, CDR2 YSLEER. V lost 0 bases to trimming and J lost 3 bases, with 20 bases between them. The CDR3 is 18 amino acids. The DNA of the CDR3 is TGCGCCAGCAGCCAAGAGGAGATTAGAGGACAGAACTACTATGGCTACACCTTC. This gives the protein CASSQEEIRGQNYYGYTF.

J is TRBJ2-7 and V is TRBV15; TRBD2 agrees at 9 bases. This CDR3 comprises 16 residues. Germline loops: CDR1 LNHNV, CDR2 YYDKDF (reference sequence). J gave up 4 bases and V 5 bases, and 12 bases lay outside the gene matches. As DNA, the CDR3 is TGTGCCACCAGCTTACCCGCGGGAGGGCCCTCTTACGAGCAGTACTTC. It specifies CATSLPAGGPSYEQYF.

The chain uses TRBV5-8 and TRBJ1-5; D perhaps matches TRBD1 (6 bases). The CDR3 has 19 amino acids. Trimming stripped 0 bases from V and 2 bases from J, with 21 bases between. CDR1 is SGHTS, CDR2 YDEGEE, per germline. The chain's CDR3 is CASSLVGRGGRIGNQPQHF. The DNA of the CDR3 is TGTGCCAGCAGCTTGGTTGGTCGTGGGGGGCGTATTGGCAATCAGCCCCAGCATTTT.